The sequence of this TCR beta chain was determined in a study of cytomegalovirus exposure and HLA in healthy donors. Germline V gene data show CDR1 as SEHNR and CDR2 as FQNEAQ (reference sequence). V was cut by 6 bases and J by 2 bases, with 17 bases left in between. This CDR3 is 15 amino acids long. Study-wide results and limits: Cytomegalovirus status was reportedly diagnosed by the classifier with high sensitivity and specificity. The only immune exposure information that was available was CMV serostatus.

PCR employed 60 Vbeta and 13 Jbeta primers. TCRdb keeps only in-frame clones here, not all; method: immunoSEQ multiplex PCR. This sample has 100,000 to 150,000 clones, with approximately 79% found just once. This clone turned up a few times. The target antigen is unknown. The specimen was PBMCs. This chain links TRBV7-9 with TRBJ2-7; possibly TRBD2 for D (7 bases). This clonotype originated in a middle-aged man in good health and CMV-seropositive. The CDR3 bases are TGTGCCAGCAGTTCGAGCGGGACACCTACCTACGAGCAGTACTTC. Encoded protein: CASSSSGTPTYEQYF. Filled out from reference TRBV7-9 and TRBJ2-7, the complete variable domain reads DTGVSQNPRHKITKRGQNVTFRCDPISEHNRLYWYRQTLGQGPEFLTYFQNEAQLEKSRLLSDRFSAERPKGSFSTLEIQRTEQGDSAMYLCASSSSGTPTYEQYFGPGTRLTVT.